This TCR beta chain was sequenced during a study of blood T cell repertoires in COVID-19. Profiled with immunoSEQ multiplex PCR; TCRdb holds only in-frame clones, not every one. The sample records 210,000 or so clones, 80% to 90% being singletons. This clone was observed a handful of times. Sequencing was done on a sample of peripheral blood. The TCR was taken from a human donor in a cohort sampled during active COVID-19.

The CDR3 reads CASSLYDRIYEQYV. The CDR3 DNA reads TGTGCCAGCAGCTTGTACGACAGGATCTACGAGCAGTACGTC. V usage is TRBV5-6 and J usage is TRBJ2-7, with D perhaps TRBD1 (6 bases). Deletions cut 1 base from V and 3 bases from J, with 11 bases between. CDR1 and CDR2 from the germline V gene are SGHDT and YYEEEE. The CDR3 sequence is 14 residues long.